One sample yielded the 28 T cell receptor beta chains listed below, sequenced in a study of T cell responses to AZD1222 COVID-19 vaccine. The repertoire was sequenced with immunoSEQ multiplex PCR; TCRdb's copy has only in-frame clones and lacks some. The profile covers about 84,000 clones, with 87% appearing a single time and roughly 11% taken by the ten largest. The material sequenced was peripheral blood, taken 28 days after the second AZD1222 dose. Every receptor here comes from an adult who received the AZD1222 COVID-19 vaccine.

V gene TRBV6-5 combines with J gene TRBJ2-7; D is unclear. Trimming cost V 0 bases and J 6 bases, with 9 bases left between them. The CDR3 contains 13 residues. Germline-derived CDR1 and CDR2 are MNHEY and SVGAGI. CDR3 amino acids: CASSYSSGREQYF. CDR3 in DNA: TGTGCCAGCAGTTACTCGTCTGGGCGCGAGCAGTACTTC.

The chain joins TRBV2 to TRBJ2-7, with 7 bases fitting TRBD1. Germline CDR1 SNHLY, CDR2 FYNNEI. The trim removed 5 bases at V and 4 bases at J, leaving 5 bases unmatched. CDR3 length: 13 residues. Here the CDR3 reads CASSRDRLYEQYF. The CDR3 nucleotides are TGTGCCAGCAGTCGGGACAGACTTTACGAGCAGTACTTC.

This rearrangement joins TRBV10-3 to TRBJ1-4; 10 bases match TRBD1. The CDR3 spans 14 residues. Germline values: CDR1 ENHRY, CDR2 SYGVKD. V lost 6 bases, J lost 5 bases, and 3 bases stayed unmatched. As DNA, the CDR3 is TGTGCCATCAGGGGGACAGGGGTAAATGAAAAACTGTTTTTT. Protein sequence: CAIRGTGVNEKLFF.

This chain links TRBV4-3 with TRBJ2-3, with TRBD2 matching 8 bases. The CDR3 has 18 amino acids. With V trimmed by 0 bases and J by 0 bases, 8 bases remained unmatched. CDR1 is LGHNA and CDR2 is YSLEER in the germline V gene. The CDR3 DNA sequence: TGCGCCAGCAGCCAAGAACCGACTAGCGCTACTAGCACAGATACGCAGTATTTT. It translates to CASSQEPTSATSTDTQYF.

V and J are TRBV12-5 and TRBJ2-2, with 7 bases that match TRBD2. The CDR3 consists of 18 residues. From germline, CDR1 is LGHNT and CDR2 FRNRAP. After removal of 2 bases from V and 2 bases from J, the junction contained 11 bases not matched to a gene. In nucleotides, the CDR3 is TGTGCTAGTGGTTTGACGCCCGACGGGGGGATAAACACCGGGGAGCTGTTTTTT. Residues: CASGLTPDGGINTGELFF. Full variable domain (rest looked up from reference TRBV12-5 and TRBJ2-2): DARVTQTPRHKVTEMGQEVTMRCQPILGHNTVFWYRQTMMQGLELLAYFRNRAPLDDSGMPKDRFSAEMPDATLATLKIQPSEPRDSAVYFCASGLTPDGGINTGELFFGEGSRLTVL.

CDR3 sequence reads: CASSPGAAYGYTF. The CDR3 DNA reads as TGCGCCAGCAGCCCCGGGGCTGCATATGGCTACACCTTC. The rearrangement links TRBV10-2 to TRBJ1-2, with TRBD1 as a possible D gene (5 bases). CDR1 is WSHSY and CDR2 is SAAADI in the germline V gene. This CDR3 has 13 residues. The V gene lost 6 bases and the J gene lost 5 bases, with 13 bases spanning the gap.

This clone was recorded once. This chain connects TRBV4-3 to TRBJ1-1; D gene unclear. CDR3 size: 13 residues. The germline V gene encodes CDR1 LGHNA and CDR2 YSLEER. Trimming removed 4 bases at V and 4 bases at J, with 10 bases between. In nucleotides, the CDR3 is TGCGCCAGCAGCCCCTTCGGAGCCACTGAAGCTTTCTTT. It is translated as CASSPFGATEAFF.

This clone appeared a single time. This sequence joins TRBV6-1 and TRBJ1-5; perhaps TRBD1 as D (5 bases). CDR1 is MNHNS and CDR2 is SASEGT in the germline V gene. This CDR3 has 14 residues. Trimming removed 3 bases from V and 1 base from J, with 7 bases in between. As DNA, the CDR3 is TGTGCCAGCAGTGAGGGGGGGAGCAATCAGCCCCAGCATTTT. Translation: CASSEGGSNQPQHF.

The chain is built from TRBV19 and TRBJ1-2; 10 positions match TRBD1. V gave up 7 bases and J gave up 7 bases; unmatched junction bases: 12. This CDR3 spans 15 amino acids. Germline-derived CDR1 and CDR2 are LNHDA and SQIVND (reference sequence). CDR3 nucleotide sequence: TGTGCCAGTAATGACAGGGGGCCAGGTTTTGGTGGCTACACCTTC. The encoded protein is CASNDRGPGFGGYTF.

The rearrangement links TRBV7-9 to TRBJ2-1; 8 nucleotides match TRBD1. V was pared by 0 bases and J by 5 bases, with 3 bases of the junction left unmatched. This CDR3 comprises 15 residues. Germline V gives CDR1 SEHNR, CDR2 FQNEAQ (reference sequence). DNA of the CDR3: TGTGCCAGCAGCTTAGCCGGCAGGGGGCACAATGAGCAGTTCTTC. Encoded protein: CASSLAGRGHNEQFF.

This chain links TRBV28 with TRBJ1-6; no reliable D call. Trimming took off 7 bases at V and 3 bases at J, with 10 bases between the two ends. This CDR3 is 14 amino acids long. Germline V lookup: CDR1 MDHEN, CDR2 SYDVKM. The CDR3 region has the DNA TGTGCCAGCACCGTCCGGGGCTATAATTCACCCCTCCACTTT. It yields the protein CASTVRGYNSPLHF.

The rearrangement joins TRBV28 to TRBJ2-7, with TRBD2 matching 7 bases. The CDR3 covers 14 residues. Trimming removed 3 bases from V and 5 bases from J; junction bases left unmatched: 7. CDR1 MDHEN and CDR2 SYDVKM come from the germline V gene. CDR3 loop: CASSLVGEGNEQYF. The CDR3, as DNA: TGTGCCAGCAGTTTGGTCGGGGAGGGGAACGAGCAGTACTTC.

The chain recombines TRBV6-5 with TRBJ2-7, with D hard to call. The CDR3 sequence is 12 residues long. Trimming removed 5 bases at V and 3 bases at J, with 8 bases between. CDR1 and CDR2 from the germline V gene are MNHEY and SVGAGI. In DNA, the CDR3 is TGTGCCAGCAGTCTACGACACTACGAGCAGTACTTC. The encoded protein is CASSLRHYEQYF.

This clone has a handful of counts. The chain carries TRBV5-1 and TRBJ2-7, with a possible D match to TRBD1 (7 bases). In germline, CDR1 is SGHRS, CDR2 YFSETQ. The CDR3 runs 16 residues. V was clipped by 0 bases and J by 4 bases, with 17 bases between them. As DNA, the CDR3 is TGCGCCAGCAGCTTGGGCGGGACAGTGGCCTTATACGAGCAGTACTTC. Translation: CASSLGGTVALYEQYF. The full variable domain, its missing parts supplied by reference TRBV5-1 and TRBJ2-7, is KAGVTQTPRYLIKTRGQQVTLSCSPISGHRSVSWYQQTPGQGLQFLFEYFSETQRNKGNFPGRFSGRQFSNSRSEMNVSTLELGDSALYLCASSLGGTVALYEQYFGPGTRLTVT.

CDR3 nucleotide sequence: TGTGCCAGCAGCCAAGGACAGGGCATTCTAGCCAAAAACATTCAGTACTTC. Its translation is CASSQGQGILAKNIQYF. The gene calls are TRBV3-1 (or the pseudogene TRBV3-2) and TRBJ2-4; 7 nucleotides line up with TRBD1. This CDR3 comprises 17 residues. CDR1 is LGHDT and CDR2 is YNNKEL in the germline V gene (reference sequence). The V gene end was trimmed by 1 base and the J gene end by 0 bases; junction bases not matched to a gene: 6.

The gene calls are TRBV27 and TRBJ2-7; 11 nucleotides line up with TRBD2. The germline CDR1 and CDR2 sequences are MNHEY and SMNVEV (reference sequence). This CDR3 region has 15 residues. V shed 5 bases, J shed 4 bases, and the junction held 7 bases outside the gene matches. The CDR3 DNA is TGTGCCAGCAGTGCTCTAGCGGGGGGTTATTACGAGCAGTACTTC. It codes for CASSALAGGYYEQYF.

The V call is TRBV29-1, the J call TRBJ2-7, with 8 bases lining up with TRBD1. The junction had 9 bases not matched to a gene; V was cut back by 5 bases and J by 3 bases. CDR3 size: 14 residues. Germline loops: CDR1 SQVTM, CDR2 ANQGSEA. The CDR3 region is CSVKQGGESYEQYF. For the CDR3, the DNA is TGCAGCGTTAAACAGGGGGGAGAAAGCTACGAGCAGTACTTC.

The rearrangement uses TRBV12-3 or TRBV12-4 and TRBJ2-1, with D unresolved. The V and J ends lost 6 bases and 6 bases respectively, with 9 bases between them. CDR3 size: 12 residues. The DNA of the CDR3 is TGTGCCAGCAGGGACGAACTCAATGAGCAGTTCTTC. Protein: CASRDELNEQFF.

The rearrangement joins TRBV6-6 to TRBJ2-7, with D possibly matching TRBD2 (5 bases). The germline V and J ends were trimmed by 6 bases and 4 bases, with 13 bases remaining between them. The CDR3 is 13 residues long. Looked up from germline, CDR1 is MNHNY and CDR2 is SVGAGI (reference sequence). The CDR3 loop reads CASSRGLGYEQYF. CDR3 coding DNA: TGTGCCAGCAGCCGTGGACTGGGGTACGAGCAGTACTTC.

The chain combines TRBV2 with TRBJ2-7; 9 positions agree with TRBD1. Per the germline V gene, CDR1 is SNHLY and CDR2 is FYNNEI. CDR3 size: 14 residues. After removal of 7 bases from V and 5 bases from J, the junction contained 9 bases not matched to a gene. CDR3 loop: CASNAGQGGHEQYF. CDR3 coding DNA: TGTGCCAGCAACGCGGGACAGGGTGGCCACGAGCAGTACTTC.

This clone was observed a single time. The chain carries TRBV6-1 and TRBJ1-1; D is unclear. The CDR3 is 12 amino acids. Germline assignment: CDR1 MNHNS and CDR2 SASEGT. Trimming stripped 7 bases from V and 0 bases from J, with 6 bases between. The CDR3 nucleotides are TGTGCCAGCATCCAAATGAACACTGAAGCTTTCTTT. Translating it yields CASIQMNTEAFF.

This sequence joins TRBV2 and TRBJ2-2, with D maybe TRBD2 (6 bases). The V end was cut by 2 bases, the J end by 6 bases, with 10 bases between. From germline, CDR1 is SNHLY and CDR2 FYNNEI. The CDR3 consists of 14 residues. The CDR3 bases are TGTGCCAGCAGTGAATCTGGGACTTCCGGGGAGCTGTTTTTT. Translation gives CASSESGTSGELFF.

V and J are TRBV7-2 and TRBJ2-5, with 12 bases fitting TRBD2. The CDR3 spans 15 residues. Germline V CDR1 and CDR2: SGHTA, FQGNSA. Trimming at V came to 3 bases and at J to 7 bases, leaving 6 bases not matched to a gene. The CDR3 nucleotides are TGTGCCAGCAGCTTTACTAGCGGGGGGTCGGGGACCCAGTACTTC. Its translation is CASSFTSGGSGTQYF.

The chain uses TRBV23-1 and TRBJ2-5; the match to TRBD2 covers 8 bases. TRBV23-1 is placed among ORFs of uncertain function. The CDR3 extends over 16 amino acids. Trimming cost V 0 bases and J 2 bases; bases outside gene matches: 5. The CDR3 DNA sequence: TGCGCCAGCAGTCAATCAGCGGGGGCGACACAAGAGACCCAGTACTTC. Translated: CASSQSAGATQETQYF.

The chain is built from TRBV4-3 and TRBJ1-1; 8 nucleotides align to TRBD1. This CDR3 region has 14 residues. Per the germline V gene, CDR1 is LGHNA and CDR2 is YSLEER. J was trimmed by 4 bases and V by 5 bases; bases with no gene match: 6. The CDR3: CASSLGGQGTEAFF. The CDR3 bases are TGCGCCAGCAGCTTAGGCGGACAGGGCACTGAAGCTTTCTTT.

The chain couples TRBV7-2 to TRBJ2-1; 10 bases fit TRBD2. The germline V gene has CDR1 SGHTA and CDR2 FQGNSA. The CDR3 has 16 residues. Trimming at V came to 5 bases and at J to 4 bases, leaving 8 bases not matched to a gene. The chain's CDR3 is CASSPSSGGLYNEQFF. The CDR3 bases are TGTGCCAGCAGCCCTTCTAGCGGGGGACTGTACAATGAGCAGTTCTTC.

This sequence joins TRBV30 and TRBJ1-4; D unresolved. The CDR3 sequence is 16 residues long. Germline CDR1 reads GTSNPN; CDR2 reads SVGIG (reference sequence). Deletions cut 0 bases from V and 1 base from J, with 12 bases between. The CDR3 region is CAWSVRGFKTNEKLFF. CDR3 in DNA: TGTGCCTGGAGTGTACGGGGATTTAAAACTAATGAAAAACTGTTTTTT. The complete variable domain, with remaining parts taken from reference TRBV30 and TRBJ1-4, reads SQTIHQWPATLVQPVGSPLSLECTVEGTSNPNLYWYRQAAGRGLQLLFYSVGIGQISSEVPQNLSASRPQDRQFILSSKKLLLSDSGFYLCAWSVRGFKTNEKLFFGSGTQLSVL.

The chain links TRBV27 to TRBJ2-7, with 9 bases matching TRBD1. V shed 0 bases, J shed 4 bases, and the junction held 4 bases outside the gene matches. This CDR3 is 15 amino acids long. Germline lookup yields CDR1 MNHEY and CDR2 SMNVEV (reference sequence). Here the CDR3 reads CASSLSWGTGYEQYF. CDR3 coding DNA: TGTGCCAGCAGTTTATCATGGGGGACAGGGTACGAGCAGTACTTC.